A selection of T cell receptor beta chains follows, all from one sample in a study of T cells in Graves' hyperthyroidism and ophthalmopathy. TCRdb reanalysed the multiplex PCR reads using MiXCR and keeps one entry per CDR3 protein. The sample gives about 700,000 distinct CDR3 sequences, 11% to 15% of which show up once; roughly 10% is in the top ten. The sample taken for sequencing was blood. The receptor set was obtained from a woman in her late teens or twenties with Graves' hyperthyroidism. Each CDR3 is given with its conserved first and last residue. The D gene is left open where the match is weak. Size is stated for part of the rows, as once, few or many counts, or as a class when the clone is expanded.

abundance: many
d_gene: NA
v_gene: TRBV12-3/TRBV12-4
len: 14
j_gene: TRBJ1-2
CDR3nt: TGTGCCAGCAGTTTGTCGGGGGATCGAGGCGGCTACACCTTC
CDR3aa: CASSLSGDRGGYTF

abundance: few
d_gene: NA
v_gene: TRBV19
len: 14
j_gene: TRBJ2-2
CDR3nt: TGTGCCAGTAGTGTTACCCTGGTAACTGGGGAGCTGTTTTTT
CDR3aa: CASSVTLVTGELFF

abundance: NA
d_gene: NA
v_gene: TRBV7-2
len: 10
j_gene: TRBJ2-3
CDR3nt: TGTGCCCCCAGGACAGATACGCAGTATTTT
CDR3aa: CAPRTDTQYF

abundance: many
d_gene: TRBD2
v_gene: TRBV7-2
len: 15
j_gene: TRBJ2-1
CDR3nt: TGTGCCAGCAGTAGAGCGGGAGGACCCTTCGATGAGCAGTTCTTC
CDR3aa: CASSRAGGPFDEQFF

abundance: many
d_gene: NA
v_gene: TRBV7-3
len: 15
j_gene: TRBJ2-5
CDR3nt: TGTGCCAGCAGCCGAAGCTCAGGGTCCCAAGAGACCCAGTACTTC
CDR3aa: CASSRSSGSQETQYF

abundance: NA
d_gene: NA
v_gene: TRBV28
len: 13
j_gene: TRBJ2-5
CDR3nt: TGTGCCAGCAGTTTAAGGAGTGGGAAGACCCAGTACTTC
CDR3aa: CASSLRSGKTQYF

abundance: NA
d_gene: TRBD2
v_gene: TRBV29-1
len: 14
j_gene: TRBJ2-2
CDR3nt: TGCAGCGTTGCGGCGGGAGGTTTCCCCGGGGAGCTGTTTTTT
CDR3aa: CSVAAGGFPGELFF

abundance: many
d_gene: NA
v_gene: TRBV19
len: 14
j_gene: TRBJ1-2
CDR3nt: TGTGCCAGTAGTACTTTTACAGGGATCTATGGCTACACCTTC
CDR3aa: CASSTFTGIYGYTF

abundance: few
d_gene: NA
v_gene: TRBV5-5
len: 17
j_gene: TRBJ1-3
CDR3nt: TGTGCCAGCAGCAGCTTGCACAGGGAGAGCTCTGGAAACACCATATATTTT
CDR3aa: CASSSLHRESSGNTIYF

abundance: many
d_gene: TRBD2
v_gene: TRBV6-2/TRBV6-3
len: 14
j_gene: TRBJ2-2
CDR3nt: TGTGCCAGCAGTTATCCACGGGGGGCCGGGGAGCTGTTTTTT
CDR3aa: CASSYPRGAGELFF

abundance: NA
d_gene: NA
v_gene: TRBV20-1
len: 11
j_gene: TRBJ2-1
CDR3nt: TGCAGTGCTGGACAGCTTAGCGGAGCGGTTTTC
CDR3aa: CSAGQLSGAVF

abundance: NA
d_gene: TRBD1
v_gene: TRBV6-2/TRBV6-3
len: 16
j_gene: TRBJ2-5
CDR3nt: TGTGCCAGCAGTTGCGCCGGGGGGACAGGGGAAGAGACCCAGTACTTC
CDR3aa: CASSCAGGTGEETQYF

abundance: many
d_gene: TRBD2
v_gene: TRBV11-2
len: 15
j_gene: TRBJ2-2
CDR3nt: TGTGCCAGCAGCTTGAGGACTAGCGGGTCCGGGGAGCTGTTTTTT
CDR3aa: CASSLRTSGSGELFF

abundance: NA
d_gene: NA
v_gene: TRBV11-2
len: 19
j_gene: TRBJ2-7
CDR3nt: TGTGCCAGCAGCTTAAGGGGACAGGGGGGACTAGCGGGCGGACGCGAGCAGTACTTC
CDR3aa: CASSLRGQGGLAGGREQYF

abundance: many
d_gene: TRBD2
v_gene: TRBV7-9
len: 15
j_gene: TRBJ2-7
CDR3nt: TGTGCCAGCAGCTTAGGACTAGCGTCGACCTACGAGCAGTACTTC
CDR3aa: CASSLGLASTYEQYF

abundance: few
d_gene: NA
v_gene: TRBV18
len: 15
j_gene: TRBJ2-5
CDR3nt: TGTGCCAGCTCACCCCTGAAGACTAGTGTCGAGACCCAGTACTTC
CDR3aa: CASSPLKTSVETQYF

abundance: many
d_gene: NA
v_gene: TRBV20-1
len: 12
j_gene: TRBJ2-5
CDR3nt: TGCAGTGCTAGCGGGCCCGGGGAGACCCAGTACTTC
CDR3aa: CSASGPGETQYF

abundance: few
d_gene: NA
v_gene: TRBV6-1
len: 16
j_gene: TRBJ2-7
CDR3nt: TGTGCCAGCACCCCCCTTCCGGAGGAAAGCTCCTACGAGCAGTACTTC
CDR3aa: CASTPLPEESSYEQYF

abundance: many
d_gene: NA
v_gene: TRBV7-8
len: 19
j_gene: TRBJ2-3
CDR3nt: TGTGCCAGCAGCTTAGACTTAGAGAATGCTTACACTAGCACAGATACGCAGTATTTT
CDR3aa: CASSLDLENAYTSTDTQYF

abundance: few
d_gene: TRBD1
v_gene: TRBV4-3
len: 16
j_gene: TRBJ2-7
CDR3nt: TGCGCCAGCAGCCAAGTCCGGGACAGTACCTACTACGAGCAGTACTTC
CDR3aa: CASSQVRDSTYYEQYF

abundance: many
d_gene: TRBD1
v_gene: TRBV28
len: 16
j_gene: TRBJ2-7
CDR3nt: TGTGCCAGCAGTGGGTGGAGGGGACAGGGGACCTACGAGCAGTACTTC
CDR3aa: CASSGWRGQGTYEQYF

abundance: many
d_gene: TRBD1
v_gene: TRBV3-1
len: 16
j_gene: TRBJ2-1
CDR3nt: TGTGCCAGCAGCCCCAATACCATTATACAGGGGAATGAGCAGTTCTTC
CDR3aa: CASSPNTIIQGNEQFF

abundance: few
d_gene: NA
v_gene: TRBV19
len: 16
j_gene: TRBJ1-2
CDR3nt: TGTGCCAGTAGTATAGATCTTGCCGGGAGAGGCTATGGCTACACCTTC
CDR3aa: CASSIDLAGRGYGYTF

abundance: many
d_gene: TRBD2
v_gene: TRBV20-1
len: 15
j_gene: TRBJ2-3
CDR3nt: TGCAGTGCCAGACCGGGACTAGCGGGAGCAGATACGCAGTATTTT
CDR3aa: CSARPGLAGADTQYF

abundance: many
d_gene: NA
v_gene: TRBV20-1
len: 11
j_gene: TRBJ2-5
CDR3nt: TGCAGTGCTAGGCCCCCCGAGACCCAGTACTTC
CDR3aa: CSARPPETQYF

abundance: few
d_gene: TRBD1
v_gene: TRBV5-6
len: 14
j_gene: TRBJ2-7
CDR3nt: TGTGCCAGCAGCCCCGATGACAGGGACCACGAGCAGTACTTC
CDR3aa: CASSPDDRDHEQYF

abundance: NA
d_gene: NA
v_gene: TRBV4-2
len: 16
j_gene: TRBJ1-2
CDR3nt: TGTGCCAGCAGCCAAGATGAAGGGCTGGGGGACTATGGCTACACCTTC
CDR3aa: CASSQDEGLGDYGYTF

abundance: few
d_gene: TRBD2
v_gene: TRBV6-2/TRBV6-3
len: 12
j_gene: TRBJ2-7
CDR3nt: TGTGCCAGCAGTGTGGGGGAGGGAGAGCAGTACTTC
CDR3aa: CASSVGEGEQYF

abundance: few
d_gene: NA
v_gene: TRBV7-9
len: 15
j_gene: TRBJ2-3
CDR3nt: TGTGCCAGCAGCTTAGCGTCAGTCCGCACAGATACGCAGTATTTT
CDR3aa: CASSLASVRTDTQYF

abundance: NA
d_gene: TRBD2
v_gene: TRBV6-5
len: 15
j_gene: TRBJ2-1
CDR3nt: TGTGCCAGCAGTTACCGGGGGACTAGCGGGGACGAGCAGTTCTTC
CDR3aa: CASSYRGTSGDEQFF

abundance: NA
d_gene: NA
v_gene: TRBV2
len: 13
j_gene: TRBJ2-5
CDR3nt: TGTGCCAGCGGCCGGGACACCAAAGAGACCCAGTACTTC
CDR3aa: CASGRDTKETQYF

abundance: many
d_gene: TRBD2
v_gene: TRBV7-9
len: 18
j_gene: TRBJ2-7
CDR3nt: TGTGCCAGCAGCTTAGTTGGTGCGGCTAGCGGGAGGGAAGACGAGCAGTACTTC
CDR3aa: CASSLVGAASGREDEQYF

abundance: many
d_gene: TRBD1
v_gene: TRBV27
len: 16
j_gene: TRBJ2-1
CDR3nt: TGTGCCAGCAGTTTAAGGGGACAGGGAACCTACAATGAGCAGTTCTTC
CDR3aa: CASSLRGQGTYNEQFF

abundance: many
d_gene: NA
v_gene: TRBV19
len: 13
j_gene: TRBJ1-1
CDR3nt: TGTGCCAGTAGTTCCCAGGGTACCACTGAAGCTTTCTTT
CDR3aa: CASSSQGTTEAFF

abundance: many
d_gene: NA
v_gene: TRBV30
len: 17
j_gene: TRBJ1-1
CDR3nt: TGTGCCTGCTCGATGGGGGGCGCAGGCCGTTTTAACACTGAAGCTTTCTTT
CDR3aa: CACSMGGAGRFNTEAFF

abundance: NA
d_gene: TRBD1
v_gene: TRBV5-5
len: 13
j_gene: TRBJ1-2
CDR3nt: TGTGCCAGCAGCTCGGGCAGGGGGTATGGCTACACCTTC
CDR3aa: CASSSGRGYGYTF

abundance: many
d_gene: NA
v_gene: TRBV20-1
len: 13
j_gene: TRBJ1-2
CDR3nt: TGCAGTGCTAGAGCGGACAGACGCTATGGCTACACCTTC
CDR3aa: CSARADRRYGYTF

abundance: many
d_gene: NA
v_gene: TRBV5-1
len: 14
j_gene: TRBJ2-2
CDR3nt: TGCGCCAGCAGCTTGGCAGCTATCACCGGGGAGCTGTTTTTT
CDR3aa: CASSLAAITGELFF

abundance: NA
d_gene: TRBD2
v_gene: TRBV25-1
len: 15
j_gene: TRBJ2-2
CDR3nt: TGTGCCAGCAGCTGGGGCGGGAGGGCCAGCGGGGAGCTGTTTTTT
CDR3aa: CASSWGGRASGELFF

abundance: many
d_gene: TRBD2
v_gene: TRBV7-3
len: 16
j_gene: TRBJ2-1
CDR3nt: TGTGCCAGCAGCTTAATCCCACTAGCGGGAGCGTATGAGCAGTTCTTC
CDR3aa: CASSLIPLAGAYEQFF

abundance: many
d_gene: NA
v_gene: TRBV5-1
len: 16
j_gene: TRBJ2-7
CDR3nt: TGCGCCAGCACCGAGATGTCGGCGGGTCCGTCCTACGAGCAGTACTTC
CDR3aa: CASTEMSAGPSYEQYF

abundance: many
d_gene: NA
v_gene: TRBV3-1
len: 14
j_gene: TRBJ2-2
CDR3nt: TGTGCCAGCAGCAGACGGACAAACACCGGGGAGCTGTTTTTT
CDR3aa: CASSRRTNTGELFF

abundance: NA
d_gene: TRBD2
v_gene: TRBV6-6
len: 20
j_gene: TRBJ2-1
CDR3nt: TGTGCCAGCAGTTACTCGGCACTAGCGGGAGGCCTAACCACCTACAATGAGCAGTTCTTC
CDR3aa: CASSYSALAGGLTTYNEQFF

abundance: NA
d_gene: TRBD2
v_gene: TRBV6-9
len: 16
j_gene: TRBJ2-1
CDR3nt: TGTGCCAGCAGTTACGGGTCTAGCGGGAGGGCCGAGGAGCAGTTCTTC
CDR3aa: CASSYGSSGRAEEQFF

abundance: few
d_gene: NA
v_gene: TRBV15
len: 15
j_gene: TRBJ2-3
CDR3nt: TGTGCCACCGCGCCCGAGGGAGCTCTAACAGATACGCAGTATTTT
CDR3aa: CATAPEGALTDTQYF

abundance: many
d_gene: TRBD1
v_gene: TRBV2
len: 16
j_gene: TRBJ1-2
CDR3nt: TGTGCCAGCAGTGAAGACAGGGGGCTGCCTAACTATGGCTACACCTTC
CDR3aa: CASSEDRGLPNYGYTF

abundance: NA
d_gene: TRBD2
v_gene: TRBV4-1
len: 17
j_gene: TRBJ2-2
CDR3nt: TGCGCCAGCAGCCAAGATTGGACTAGCGGTAGTTCCCGGGAGCTGTTTTTT
CDR3aa: CASSQDWTSGSSRELFF

abundance: NA
d_gene: NA
v_gene: TRBV27
len: 14
j_gene: TRBJ2-5
CDR3nt: TGTGCCAGCTCCACGCATGAGTACCAAGAGACCCAGTACTTC
CDR3aa: CASSTHEYQETQYF

abundance: many
d_gene: TRBD1
v_gene: TRBV12-3/TRBV12-4
len: 15
j_gene: TRBJ2-5
CDR3nt: TGTGCCAGCAGAGTTCTCGACAGGGGGCGGGAGACCCAGTACTTC
CDR3aa: CASRVLDRGRETQYF

abundance: few
d_gene: TRBD1
v_gene: TRBV7-9
len: 13
j_gene: TRBJ2-1
CDR3nt: TGTGCCAGCAGCCCGCGGGACAGGCGAGAGCAGTTCTTC
CDR3aa: CASSPRDRREQFF

abundance: few
d_gene: NA
v_gene: TRBV19
len: 13
j_gene: TRBJ1-5
CDR3nt: TGTGCCAGTAGTATGATGGGAAATCAGCCCCAGCATTTT
CDR3aa: CASSMMGNQPQHF

abundance: few
d_gene: NA
v_gene: TRBV24-1
len: 13
j_gene: TRBJ2-7
CDR3nt: TGTGCCACCGGGAACAGGGACTCCTACGAGCAGTACTTC
CDR3aa: CATGNRDSYEQYF

abundance: few
d_gene: TRBD1
v_gene: TRBV28
len: 16
j_gene: TRBJ1-4
CDR3nt: TGTGCCAGCCGACAGGGATCGGGCCCGTGGGGTGAAAAACTGTTTTTT
CDR3aa: CASRQGSGPWGEKLFF

abundance: many
d_gene: NA
v_gene: TRBV25-1
len: 16
j_gene: TRBJ2-7
CDR3nt: TGTGCCAGCTCTCCAAGGGCGGACAGTCCCTCCTACGAGCAGTACTTC
CDR3aa: CASSPRADSPSYEQYF

abundance: many
d_gene: TRBD1
v_gene: TRBV28
len: 17
j_gene: TRBJ1-1
CDR3nt: TGTGCCAGCAGTTCGCCGGGACAGGAGCCCCCGAACACTGAAGCTTTCTTT
CDR3aa: CASSSPGQEPPNTEAFF

abundance: NA
d_gene: TRBD1
v_gene: TRBV6-1
len: 13
j_gene: TRBJ2-4
CDR3nt: TGTGCCAGCCGCGCCAGGATTAGAACAGGGGGGTACTTC
CDR3aa: CASRARIRTGGYF

abundance: many
d_gene: NA
v_gene: TRBV18
len: 13
j_gene: TRBJ1-1
CDR3nt: TGTGCCAGCTCTCGCATAGAACGGGTTGAAGCTTTCTTT
CDR3aa: CASSRIERVEAFF